Sequencing of this T cell receptor beta chain was carried out in a study of T cell repertoires in cytomegalovirus infection. There are a few counts of this clonotype. TCRdb reprocessed the reads via MiXCR and lists one record per CDR3 protein. Of hundreds of thousands of distinct CDR3 sequences listed, roughly 6.5% were seen once; the top ten hold under 7.5%. Material for sequencing was PBMCs. The clonotype originates from a human donor in good health (CMV status not recorded). Some clones in this sample may be carry-over from other donors' samples.

The CDR3 sequence is CASNAFLGRHKNTGELFF. CDR3 bases: TGTGCCAGCAACGCCTTTCTGGGGAGACACAAGAACACCGGGGAGCTGTTTTTT. The rearrangement uses TRBV6-6 and TRBJ2-2; TRBD2 might be the D (5 bases). V was pared by 7 bases and J by 1 base, with 22 bases between. From germline, CDR1 is MNHNY and CDR2 SVGAGI (reference sequence). The CDR3 length is 18 residues.